The 9 T cell receptor beta chains below were found in one sample sequenced in a study of blood T cell repertoires in COVID-19. Data came from immunoSEQ multiplex PCR; TCRdb stores just in-frame clones and leaves some out. This table has about 98,000 clones, about 80% appearing once. The material sequenced was peripheral blood. The receptors were sampled from a man in his sixties with acute or convalescent COVID-19.

The V gene is TRBV4-1, the J gene TRBJ2-1, with 7 bases lining up with TRBD1. Per the germline V gene, CDR1 is MGHRA and CDR2 is YSYEKL. The CDR3 extends over 17 amino acids. Trimming cost V 1 base and J 12 bases; bases outside gene matches: 18. Written as DNA, the CDR3 is TGCGCCAGCAGCCAAGTCGCGACAGGGACCCCCTTAGTAAGGCAGTTCTTC. As protein: CASSQVATGTPLVRQFF.

The chain couples TRBV6-6 to TRBJ1-3; D may be TRBD1 (5 bases). Trimming left V 2 bases short and J 0 bases short, with 8 bases between. The CDR3 loop spans 15 amino acids. From germline, CDR1 is MNHNY and CDR2 SVGAGI (reference sequence). CDR3 residues: CASSYGAASGNTIYF. The DNA for the CDR3 is TGTGCCAGCAGTTACGGGGCAGCCTCTGGAAACACCATATATTTT.

The rearrangement joins TRBV4-2 to TRBJ2-2; 7 nucleotides align to TRBD1. This CDR3 has 15 amino acids. In germline, CDR1 is LGHNA, CDR2 YNFKEQ. Losses at the gene ends were 1 base for V and 5 bases for J; bases not matched to a gene: 4. CDR3 bases: TGTGCCAGCAGCCAAGTAACACAGGGGACCGGGGAGCTGTTTTTT. Translating it yields CASSQVTQGTGELFF.

The chain couples TRBV3-1 (or the pseudogene TRBV3-2) to TRBJ1-1, with D possibly matching TRBD1 (5 bases). Deletions cut 5 bases from V and 6 bases from J, with 16 bases between. The CDR3 loop spans 14 amino acids. Per germline, CDR1 LGHDT and CDR2 YNNKEL (reference sequence). CDR3 sequence: CASSSFGRAAEAFF. As DNA, the CDR3 is TGTGCCAGCAGCTCCTTCGGCAGGGCGGCTGAAGCTTTCTTT.

The chain links TRBV21-1 to TRBJ1-1; the table's D call of TRBD1 was not tested on the DNA. TRBV21-1 is flagged as a pseudogene. This CDR3 has 15 residues. This CDR3 is CASSPPGQENTEAFF. CDR3 coding DNA: TGTGCCAGCAGCCCACCGGGACAGGAAAACACTGAAGCTTTCTTT.

The sample holds one count of this clone. This chain connects TRBV5-1 to TRBJ1-6, with a possible D match to TRBD1 (5 bases). V lost 4 bases and J 0 bases, leaving 14 bases between the germline ends. Germline loops: CDR1 SGHRS, CDR2 YFSETQ. CDR3 length equals 17 residues. The CDR3 DNA sequence: TGCGCCAGCAGCGCCAACAGGTTAAGCTCCTATAATTCACCCCTCCACTTT. This translates into CASSANRLSSYNSPLHF.

The chain is built from TRBV10-1 and TRBJ1-1, with D hard to call. Germline V gives CDR1 WNHNN, CDR2 SYGVQD (reference sequence). The CDR3 has 12 residues. Trimming left V 6 bases short and J 5 bases short, with 10 bases between. CDR3 nucleotide sequence: TGCGCCAGCAGCGAGGGAGGGACTGAAGCTTTCTTT. Translated: CASSEGGTEAFF.

Written as DNA, the CDR3 is TGTGCCAGCAGCCCGACAATGAGTAATGAAAAACTGTTTTTT. It yields the protein CASSPTMSNEKLFF. This chain uses TRBV7-2 with TRBJ1-4; D gene unclear. Germline-derived CDR1 and CDR2 are SGHTA and FQGNSA. Trimming removed 5 bases from V and 4 bases from J, with 11 bases in between. The length of the CDR3 is 14 residues.

The rearrangement links TRBV4-3 to TRBJ2-5; TRBD1 matches 12 bases. J gave up 4 bases and V 4 bases, and 4 bases lay outside the gene matches. Germline CDR1 reads LGHNA; CDR2 reads YSLEER. CDR3 size: 15 residues. The CDR3 DNA follows: TGCGCCAGCAGCCCCGGGACAGGGGGCGGAGAGACCCAGTACTTC. Protein sequence: CASSPGTGGGETQYF.